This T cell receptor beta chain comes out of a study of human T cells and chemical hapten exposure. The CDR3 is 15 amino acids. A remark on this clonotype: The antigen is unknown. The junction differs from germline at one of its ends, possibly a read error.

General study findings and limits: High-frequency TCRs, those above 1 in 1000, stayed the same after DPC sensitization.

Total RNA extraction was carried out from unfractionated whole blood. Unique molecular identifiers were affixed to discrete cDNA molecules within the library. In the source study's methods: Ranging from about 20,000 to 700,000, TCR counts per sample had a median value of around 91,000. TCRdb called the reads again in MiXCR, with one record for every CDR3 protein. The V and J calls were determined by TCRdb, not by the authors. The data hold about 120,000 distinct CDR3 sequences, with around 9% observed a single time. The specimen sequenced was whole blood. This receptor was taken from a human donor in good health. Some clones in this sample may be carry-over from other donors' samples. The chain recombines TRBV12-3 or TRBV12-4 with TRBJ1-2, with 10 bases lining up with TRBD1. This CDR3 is CDSSLDRGQNYGYTF. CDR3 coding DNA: TGTGACAGCAGTCTTGACAGGGGGCAAAACTATGGCTACACCTTC.